The 6 T cell receptor beta chains below all came from one sample that was sequenced in a study of beta chain features in type 1 diabetes. Study-wide results and caveats: Among patients with Type 1 diabetes, TCRB CDR3s were moderately but significantly shorter in every one of the four CD4+ subsets.

No antigens are known for them. Expressed TCRB transcripts were sequenced after all isolated RNA was converted to cDNA. Method: immunoSEQ multiplex PCR; TCRdb's copy keeps in-frame clones and lacks some. The sample consists of more than 95,000 clones, under 30% of them appearing once. What was sequenced was central memory CD4+ T cells from blood. The receptors stem from a woman under 30 with type 1 diabetes.

The chain carries TRBV9 and TRBJ2-3, with 7 bases matching TRBD2. In germline, CDR1 is SGDLS, CDR2 YYNGEE. Trimming at V came to 7 bases and at J to 4 bases, leaving 15 bases not matched to a gene. The CDR3 totals 16 residues. The CDR3 region has the DNA TGTGCCAGCGAGCGGGGAGATGGCGGGTCCTCAGATACGCAGTATTTT. Protein sequence: CASERGDGGSSDTQYF.

This clone was found a few times. The V call is TRBV5-1, the J call TRBJ2-5, with TRBD2 matching 9 bases. This CDR3 region has 16 residues. Germline trimming cut 1 base from V and 2 bases from J; bases unmatched to any gene: 6. CDR1 SGHRS and CDR2 YFSETQ come from the germline V gene. CDR3 nucleotides: TGCGCCAGCAGCTTGTACGATAGCGGGAGACAAGAGACCCAGTACTTC. As protein: CASSLYDSGRQETQYF.

This clone showed up just a few times. The chain recombines TRBV5-1 with TRBJ2-6; possibly TRBD2 for D (5 bases). The CDR3 has 17 amino acids. With 4 bases removed from V and 0 bases from J, the gap between germline ends came to 14 bases. Germline V gene lookup returns CDR1 SGHRS and CDR2 YFSETQ. As DNA, the CDR3 is TGCGCCAGCAGCCAAAGGACTTCCAGCTCTGGGGCCAACGTCCTGACTTTC. Translated: CASSQRTSSSGANVLTF. Variable domain in full (rest from reference TRBV5-1 and TRBJ2-6): KAGVTQTPRYLIKTRGQQVTLSCSPISGHRSVSWYQQTPGQGLQFLFEYFSETQRNKGNFPGRFSGRQFSNSRSEMNVSTLELGDSALYLCASSQRTSSSGANVLTFGAGSRLTVL.

This chain joins TRBV28 and TRBJ1-1, with no clear D. The CDR3 spans 12 residues. CDR1 and CDR2 from the germline V gene are MDHEN and SYDVKM. V was shortened by 5 bases and J by 1 base, with 5 bases between the two germline ends. CDR3 residues: CASSGQNTEAFF. The CDR3 bases are TGTGCCAGCAGTGGGCAGAACACTGAAGCTTTCTTT.

The gene calls are TRBV6-5 and TRBJ1-2; no reliable D call. Trimming cost V 5 bases and J 8 bases, with 15 bases left between them. Germline V gives CDR1 MNHEY, CDR2 SVGAGI. CDR3 length: 13 amino acids. The CDR3 here is CASSPILSGGYTF. CDR3 DNA sequence: TGTGCCAGCAGTCCGATCCTCTCAGGAGGCTACACCTTC.

This clone was detected a few times. V gene TRBV28 combines with J gene TRBJ1-2; D is ambiguous. The CDR3 loop spans 17 amino acids. Trimming stripped 6 bases from V and 2 bases from J, with 22 bases between. From germline, CDR1 is MDHEN and CDR2 SYDVKM. CDR3 sequence reads: CASRPIRLTDGNYGYTF. The CDR3 DNA reads as TGTGCCAGCAGGCCTATACGACTAACGGACGGGAACTATGGCTACACCTTC.